This TCR beta chain appears in the sequencing data of a study of response to subunit inactivated influenza vaccine. The CDR3 sequence is 14 residues long. V was clipped by 6 bases and J by 3 bases, with 15 bases between them. TCRdb recomputed calls from the RT-PCR reads with MiXCR, one row per CDR3 protein. The table lists a few hundred thousand distinct CDR3 sequences, about 10% of them singletons. The same specimen was also included in a second study, on T cells expressing NK-cell markers. Per that paper: The TCR beta cDNA came from 5'RACE template switching with UMIs. Sorting of alpha-beta TCR T cells alone was achieved in several experiments with an anti-gamma-delta TCR antibody. Whether expanded NKG2C+ T cell clones were HCMV-specific remained unclear.

The input for sequencing was PBMCs from blood, taken on the day of vaccination. The chain combines TRBV12-3 or TRBV12-4 with TRBJ2-7; D possibly corresponds to TRBD2 (6 bases). The source is a man aged 45 to 65 who received an inactivated influenza vaccine. CDR3 amino acids: CASSPGGPGYEQYF. As DNA, the CDR3 is TGTGCCAGCAGCCCCGGAGGGCCCGGCTACGAGCAGTACTTC.